This T cell receptor beta chain was retrieved from a study of Graves' ophthalmopathy and Graves' hyperthyroidism. This CDR3 spans 13 amino acids. Losses at the gene ends were 10 bases for V and 3 bases for J; bases not matched to a gene: 9. Germline V gene sequence: CDR1 PRHDT, CDR2 FYEKMQ (reference sequence). The study amplified TCR beta CDR3 regions using RNA transcripts. An opening RT-PCR round employed HTBI primers and preceded a second-round multiplex PCR. TCRdb reanalysed the multiplex PCR reads using MiXCR and keeps one entry per CDR3 protein. The sample yields hundreds of thousands of distinct CDR3 sequences, about 24% seen once.

Material for sequencing was peripheral blood. The J gene is TRBJ2-7, the V gene TRBV13, with TRBD1 matching 7 bases. The clonotype was recovered from a woman aged 18-30 years with stable Graves' hyperthyroidism. Some clones in this sample may be carry-over from other donors' samples. CDR3 protein: CATGLDRLYEQYF. The CDR3 bases are TGTGCCACAGGCCTGGACAGGCTCTACGAGCAGTACTTC.